The source of this TCR beta chain is a study of spatial heterogeneity in lung cancer. This sample's time point: sample taken at primary tumor resection. From tumor, nontumor lung or frozen PBMC, whole RNA was taken unsorted for sequencing. V was pared by 1 base and J by 6 bases, with 10 bases between. Germline CDR1 and CDR2: SGHVS and FNYEAQ. CDR3 length equals 13 residues. TCRdb reprocessed the 5' RACE reads with MiXCR, giving one entry per CDR3 protein. The table lists around 13,000 distinct CDR3 sequences, around 13% of them singletons. Sequences were derived from PBMCs, sampled at surgery. This clonotype was obtained from a male donor with early-stage non-small cell lung cancer. V gene TRBV7-6 combines with J gene TRBJ2-7; D may be TRBD1 (6 bases). The CDR3 protein is CASSLEAGVEQYF. CDR3 nucleotide sequence: TGTGCCAGCAGCTTAGAGGCAGGGGTCGAGCAGTACTTC.